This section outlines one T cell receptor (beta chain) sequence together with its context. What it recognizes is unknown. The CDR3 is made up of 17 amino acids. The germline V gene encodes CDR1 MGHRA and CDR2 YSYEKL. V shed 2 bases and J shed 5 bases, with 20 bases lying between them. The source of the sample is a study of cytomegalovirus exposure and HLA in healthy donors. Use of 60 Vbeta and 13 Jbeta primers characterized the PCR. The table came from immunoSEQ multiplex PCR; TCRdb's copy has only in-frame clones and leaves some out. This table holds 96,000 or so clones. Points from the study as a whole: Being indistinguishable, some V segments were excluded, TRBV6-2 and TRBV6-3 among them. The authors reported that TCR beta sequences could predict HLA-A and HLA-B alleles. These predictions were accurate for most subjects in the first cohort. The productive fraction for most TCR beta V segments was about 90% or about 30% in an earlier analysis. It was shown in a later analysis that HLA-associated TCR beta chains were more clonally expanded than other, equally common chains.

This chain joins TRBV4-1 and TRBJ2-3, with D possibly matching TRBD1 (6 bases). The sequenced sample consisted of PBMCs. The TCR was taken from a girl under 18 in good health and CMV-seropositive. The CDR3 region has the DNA TGCGCCAGCAGCCAAATGCGAAAGGGGGTAGATCAAGATACGCAGTATTTT. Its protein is CASSQMRKGVDQDTQYF.